This T cell receptor beta chain comes out of a study of blood T cell repertoires in COVID-19. Across the whole study: The United States, Italy and Spain supplied acute and convalescent COVID-19 samples. T cells, B-cell-depleted T cells, or PBMCs supplied cDNA or gDNA.

The authors' processing: Amplifying reference gene primers gave estimates of nucleated cell counts. The data were produced by immunoSEQ multiplex PCR, yet TCRdb's version contains in-frame clones alone and is incomplete. That table supplies the V and J calls and clone size; D and trimming were determined from the DNA. The sample holds about 78,000 clones; around 77% are singletons and the top ten take 9.5% to 10%. Trimming removed 3 bases at V and 2 bases at J, with 16 bases between. The CDR3 is 16 amino acids. The germline V gene encodes CDR1 KGHSH and CDR2 LQKENI. The source material was peripheral blood. This sequence joins TRBV18 and TRBJ1-2; weak D call: TRBD1 (6 bases). This receptor was identified in a human donor in a cohort sampled during active COVID-19. This CDR3 is CASSPSGGTLNYGYTF. The CDR3 DNA reads TGTGCCAGCTCACCCTCGGGGGGCACTCTGAACTATGGCTACACCTTC. Supplemented by reference TRBV18 and TRBJ1-2, the full variable domain reads NAGVMQNPRHLVRRRGQEARLRCSPMKGHSHVYWYRQLPEEGLKFMVYLQKENIIDESGMPKERFSAEFPKEGPSILRIQQVVRGDSAAYFCASSPSGGTLNYGYTFGSGTRLTVV.